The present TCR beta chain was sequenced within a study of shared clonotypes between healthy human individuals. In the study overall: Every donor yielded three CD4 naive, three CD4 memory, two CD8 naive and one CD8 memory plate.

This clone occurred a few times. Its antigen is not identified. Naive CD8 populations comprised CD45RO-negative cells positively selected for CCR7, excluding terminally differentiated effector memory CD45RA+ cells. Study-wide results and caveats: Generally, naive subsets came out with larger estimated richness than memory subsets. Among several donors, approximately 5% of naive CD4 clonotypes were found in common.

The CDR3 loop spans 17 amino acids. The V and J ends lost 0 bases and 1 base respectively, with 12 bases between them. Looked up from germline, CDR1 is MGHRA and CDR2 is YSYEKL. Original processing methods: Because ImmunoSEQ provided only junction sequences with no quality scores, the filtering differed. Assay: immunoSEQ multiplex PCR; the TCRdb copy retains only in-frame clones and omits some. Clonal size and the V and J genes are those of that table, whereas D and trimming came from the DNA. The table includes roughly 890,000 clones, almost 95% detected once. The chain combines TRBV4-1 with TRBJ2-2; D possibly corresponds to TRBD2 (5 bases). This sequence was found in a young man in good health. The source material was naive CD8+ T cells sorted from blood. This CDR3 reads CASSQDQLERNTGELFF. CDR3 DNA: TGCGCCAGCAGCCAAGATCAACTAGAAAGGAACACCGGGGAGCTGTTTTTT.